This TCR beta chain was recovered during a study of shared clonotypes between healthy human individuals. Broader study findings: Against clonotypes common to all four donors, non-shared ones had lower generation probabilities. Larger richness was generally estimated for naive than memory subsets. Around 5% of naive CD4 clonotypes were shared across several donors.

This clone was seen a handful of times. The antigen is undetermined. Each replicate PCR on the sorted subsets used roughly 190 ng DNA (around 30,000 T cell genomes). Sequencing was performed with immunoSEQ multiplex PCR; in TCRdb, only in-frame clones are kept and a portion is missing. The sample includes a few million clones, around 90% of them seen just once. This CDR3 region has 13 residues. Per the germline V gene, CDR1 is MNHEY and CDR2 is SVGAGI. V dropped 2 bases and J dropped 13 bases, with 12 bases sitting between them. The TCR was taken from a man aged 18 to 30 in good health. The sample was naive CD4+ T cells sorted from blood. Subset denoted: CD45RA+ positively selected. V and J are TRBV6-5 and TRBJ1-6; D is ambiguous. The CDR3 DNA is TGTGCCAGCAGTTACGGACGTCTATATCCCCTCCACTTT. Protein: CASSYGRLYPLHF.